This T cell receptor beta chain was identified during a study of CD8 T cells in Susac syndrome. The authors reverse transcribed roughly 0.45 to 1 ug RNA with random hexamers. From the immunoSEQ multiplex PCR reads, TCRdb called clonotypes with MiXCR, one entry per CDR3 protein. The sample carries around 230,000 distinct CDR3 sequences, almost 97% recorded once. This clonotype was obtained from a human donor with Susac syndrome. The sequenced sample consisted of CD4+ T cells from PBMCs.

The CDR3 sequence is CASSPRDISYEQYF. The CDR3 region has the DNA TGTGCCAGCAGTCCCAGGGACATCTCCTACGAGCAGTACTTC. The J gene is TRBJ2-7, the V gene TRBV27; D may be TRBD1 (6 bases). Per the germline V gene, CDR1 is MNHEY and CDR2 is SMNVEV (reference sequence). This CDR3 has 14 residues. The ends were cut back, 5 bases at V and 0 bases at J, with 11 bases in the middle.